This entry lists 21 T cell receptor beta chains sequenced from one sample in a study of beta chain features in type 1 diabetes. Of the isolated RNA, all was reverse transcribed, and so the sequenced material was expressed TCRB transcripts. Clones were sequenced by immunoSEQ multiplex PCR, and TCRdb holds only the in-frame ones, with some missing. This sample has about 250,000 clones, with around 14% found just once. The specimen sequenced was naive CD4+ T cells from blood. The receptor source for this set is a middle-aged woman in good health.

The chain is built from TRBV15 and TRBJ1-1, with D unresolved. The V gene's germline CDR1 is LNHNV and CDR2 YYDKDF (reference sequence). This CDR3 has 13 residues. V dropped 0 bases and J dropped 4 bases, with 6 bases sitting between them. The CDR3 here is CATSRDGSTEAFF. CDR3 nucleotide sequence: TGTGCCACCAGCAGAGATGGGAGCACTGAAGCTTTCTTT.

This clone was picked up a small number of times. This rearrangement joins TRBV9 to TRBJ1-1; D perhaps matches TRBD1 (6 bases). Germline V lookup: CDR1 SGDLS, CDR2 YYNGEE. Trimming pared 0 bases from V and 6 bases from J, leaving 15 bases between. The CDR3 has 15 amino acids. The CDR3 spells CASSVAPGEGSEAFF. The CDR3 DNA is TGTGCCAGCAGCGTAGCGCCAGGGGAGGGGTCTGAAGCTTTCTTT.

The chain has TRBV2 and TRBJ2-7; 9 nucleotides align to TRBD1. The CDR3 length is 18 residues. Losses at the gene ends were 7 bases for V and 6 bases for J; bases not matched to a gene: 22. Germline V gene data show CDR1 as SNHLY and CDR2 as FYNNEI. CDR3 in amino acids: CASTWTWTGVSSQSEQYF. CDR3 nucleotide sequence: TGTGCCAGCACCTGGACATGGACAGGGGTGTCATCTCAGTCCGAGCAGTACTTC.

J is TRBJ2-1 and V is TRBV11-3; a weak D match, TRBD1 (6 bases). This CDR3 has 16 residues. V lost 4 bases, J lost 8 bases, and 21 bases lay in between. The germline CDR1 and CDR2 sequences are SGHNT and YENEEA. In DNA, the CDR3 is TGTGCCAGCAGCTCCCCCCTACAGGGACGAGAGGATGAGCAGTTCTTC. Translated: CASSSPLQGREDEQFF.

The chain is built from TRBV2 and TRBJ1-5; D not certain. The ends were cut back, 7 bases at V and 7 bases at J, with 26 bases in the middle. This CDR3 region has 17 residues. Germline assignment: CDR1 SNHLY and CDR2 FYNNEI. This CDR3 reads CASTGEGAGVFGQPQHF. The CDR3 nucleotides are TGTGCCAGCACTGGCGAGGGCGCCGGCGTGTTCGGGCAGCCCCAGCATTTT.

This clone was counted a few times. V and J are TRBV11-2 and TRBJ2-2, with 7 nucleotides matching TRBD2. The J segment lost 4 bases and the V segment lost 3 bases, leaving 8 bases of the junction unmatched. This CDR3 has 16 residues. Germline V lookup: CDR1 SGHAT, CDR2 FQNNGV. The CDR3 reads CASSFGAGVATGELFF. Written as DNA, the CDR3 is TGTGCCAGCAGCTTCGGGGCGGGGGTGGCCACCGGGGAGCTGTTTTTT.

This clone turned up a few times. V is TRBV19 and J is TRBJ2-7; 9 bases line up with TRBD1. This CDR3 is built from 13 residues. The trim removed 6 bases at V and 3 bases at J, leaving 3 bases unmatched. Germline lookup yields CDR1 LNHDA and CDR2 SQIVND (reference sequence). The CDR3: CASSRGQGYEQYF. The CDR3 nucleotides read TGTGCCAGTAGCCGGGGACAGGGCTACGAGCAGTACTTC.

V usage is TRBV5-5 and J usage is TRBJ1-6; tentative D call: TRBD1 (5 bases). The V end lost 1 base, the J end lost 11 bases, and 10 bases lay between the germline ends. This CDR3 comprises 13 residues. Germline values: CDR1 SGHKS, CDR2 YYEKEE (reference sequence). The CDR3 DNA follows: TGTGCCAGCAGCTTGTCCGGGGGTACACCCCTCCACTTT. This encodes CASSLSGGTPLHF.

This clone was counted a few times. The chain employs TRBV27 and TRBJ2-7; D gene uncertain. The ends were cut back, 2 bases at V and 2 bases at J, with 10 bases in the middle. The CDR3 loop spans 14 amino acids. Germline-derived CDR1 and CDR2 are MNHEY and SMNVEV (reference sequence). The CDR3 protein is CASSLLGSTYEQYF. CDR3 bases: TGTGCCAGCAGTTTACTAGGCAGCACCTACGAGCAGTACTTC.

The CDR3 nucleotides are TGCGCCAGCAGCTTTACCCCGACAGGGATGAACACCGGGGAGCTGTTTTTT. It is translated as CASSFTPTGMNTGELFF. The J gene is TRBJ2-2, the V gene TRBV5-1; 7 nucleotides line up with TRBD1. This CDR3 is 17 amino acids long. Germline values: CDR1 SGHRS, CDR2 YFSETQ. The V segment lost 2 bases and the J segment 1 base; nucleotides outside the gene matches: 8.

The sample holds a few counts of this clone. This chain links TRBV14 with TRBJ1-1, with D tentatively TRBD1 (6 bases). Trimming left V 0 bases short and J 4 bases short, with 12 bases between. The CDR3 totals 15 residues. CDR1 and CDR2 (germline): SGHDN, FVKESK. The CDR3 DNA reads TGTGCCAGCAGCCAAGATGGGACACTGACCACTGAAGCTTTCTTT. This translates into CASSQDGTLTTEAFF.

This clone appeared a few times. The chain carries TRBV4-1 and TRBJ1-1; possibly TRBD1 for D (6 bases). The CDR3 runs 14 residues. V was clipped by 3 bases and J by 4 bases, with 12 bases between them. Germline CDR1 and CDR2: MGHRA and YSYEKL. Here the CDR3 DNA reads TGCGCCAGCAGCCAGGGGGCTTCGGGCACTGAAGCTTTCTTT. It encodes CASSQGASGTEAFF.

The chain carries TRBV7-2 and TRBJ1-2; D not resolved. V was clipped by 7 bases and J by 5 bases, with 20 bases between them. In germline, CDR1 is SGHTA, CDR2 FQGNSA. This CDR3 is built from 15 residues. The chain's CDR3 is CASTRAPLPSYGYTF. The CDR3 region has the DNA TGTGCCAGCACCCGCGCCCCCCTACCGAGTTATGGCTACACCTTC.

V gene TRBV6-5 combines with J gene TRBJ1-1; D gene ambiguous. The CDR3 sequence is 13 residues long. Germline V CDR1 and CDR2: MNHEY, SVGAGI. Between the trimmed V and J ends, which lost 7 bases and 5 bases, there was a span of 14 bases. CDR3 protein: CASTPSIGTEAFF. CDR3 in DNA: TGTGCCAGCACCCCCTCGATCGGGACTGAAGCTTTCTTT.

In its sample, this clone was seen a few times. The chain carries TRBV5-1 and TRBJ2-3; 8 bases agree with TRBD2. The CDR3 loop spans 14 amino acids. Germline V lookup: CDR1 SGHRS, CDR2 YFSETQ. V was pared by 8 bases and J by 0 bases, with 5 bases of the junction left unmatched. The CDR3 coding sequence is TGCGCCAGTTTAGCGGGGACTAGCACAGATACGCAGTATTTT. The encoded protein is CASLAGTSTDTQYF.

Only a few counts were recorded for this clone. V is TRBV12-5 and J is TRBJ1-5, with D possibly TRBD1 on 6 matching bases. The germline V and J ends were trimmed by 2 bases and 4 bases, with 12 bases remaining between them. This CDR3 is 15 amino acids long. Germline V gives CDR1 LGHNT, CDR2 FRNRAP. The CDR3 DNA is TGTGCTAGTGGTTTGTACCAGAGGGGGAATCAGCCCCAGCATTTT. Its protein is CASGLYQRGNQPQHF.

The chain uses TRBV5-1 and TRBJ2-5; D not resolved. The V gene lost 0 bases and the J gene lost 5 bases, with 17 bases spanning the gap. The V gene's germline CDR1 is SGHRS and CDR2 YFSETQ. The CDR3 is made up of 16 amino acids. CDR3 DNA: TGCGCCAGCAGCTTGGCCTCCACGTCGGGTATGGAGACCCAGTACTTC. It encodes CASSLASTSGMETQYF. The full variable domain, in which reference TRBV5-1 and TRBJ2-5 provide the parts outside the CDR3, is KAGVTQTPRYLIKTRGQQVTLSCSPISGHRSVSWYQQTPGQGLQFLFEYFSETQRNKGNFPGRFSGRQFSNSRSEMNVSTLELGDSALYLCASSLASTSGMETQYFGPGTRLLVL.

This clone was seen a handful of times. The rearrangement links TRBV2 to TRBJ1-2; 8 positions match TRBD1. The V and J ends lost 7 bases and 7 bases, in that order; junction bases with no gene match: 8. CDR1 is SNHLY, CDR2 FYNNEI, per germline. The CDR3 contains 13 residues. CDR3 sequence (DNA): TGTGCCAGCACCTTGACAGGGGCTTCTGGCTACACCTTC. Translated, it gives CASTLTGASGYTF. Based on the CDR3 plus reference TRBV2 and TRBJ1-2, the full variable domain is EPEVTQTPSHQVTQMGQEVILRCVPISNHLYFYWYRQILGQKVEFLVSFYNNEISEKSEIFDDQFSVERPDGSNFTLKIRSTKLEDSAMYFCASTLTGASGYTFGSGTRLTVV.

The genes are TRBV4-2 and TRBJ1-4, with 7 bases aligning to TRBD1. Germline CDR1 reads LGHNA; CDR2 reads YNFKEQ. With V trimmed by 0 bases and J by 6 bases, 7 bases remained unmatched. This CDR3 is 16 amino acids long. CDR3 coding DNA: TGTGCCAGCAGCCAAGATACAGGGACAGAAGATGAAAAACTGTTTTTT. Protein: CASSQDTGTEDEKLFF.

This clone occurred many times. The CDR3 nucleotides read TGTGCCAGCAGCTTGCCGACAGGGGCTTCACCCCTCCACTTT. This encodes CASSLPTGASPLHF. This chain joins TRBV5-4 and TRBJ1-6; 8 nucleotides align to TRBD1. CDR3 length: 14 residues. Per the germline V gene, CDR1 is SGHNT and CDR2 is YYREEE (reference sequence). V shed 1 base and J 9 bases; nucleotides not matched to a gene: 3.

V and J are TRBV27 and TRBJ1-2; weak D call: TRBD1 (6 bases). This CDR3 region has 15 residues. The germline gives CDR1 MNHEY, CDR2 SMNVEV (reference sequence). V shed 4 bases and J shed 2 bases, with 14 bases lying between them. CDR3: CASSSTPGQNYGYTF. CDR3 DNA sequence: TGTGCCAGCAGTTCGACACCCGGACAGAACTATGGCTACACCTTC.